The next 27 T cell receptor beta chains were all read from a single sample in a study of CD8+ T cells in alopecia areata. Treatment defined: oral pan-JAK inhibitor, 5-10 mg twice daily. Reverse transcribed after extraction, RNA yielded cDNA as the sequencing template. Produced via immunoSEQ multiplex PCR; TCRdb's table is partial and in-frame only. The sample has around 150,000 clones, around three fifths seen once; the top ten hold approximately 15%. The specimen comprised CD4+ T cells sorted from blood, sampled at week 24, from a patient treated with tofacitinib. The receptors were sampled from a human donor with alopecia areata.

J is TRBJ1-6 and V is TRBV12-5, with a possible D match to TRBD1 (6 bases). Germline V gives CDR1 LGHNT, CDR2 FRNRAP. CDR3 size: 15 residues. The V end was cut by 5 bases, the J end by 9 bases, with 17 bases between. CDR3 sequence: CASGPPLVGGSPLHF. The CDR3 DNA follows: TGTGCTAGTGGTCCCCCCTTGGTAGGGGGTTCACCCCTCCACTTT.

This clone was counted only a few times. CDR3 sequence reads: CASSDWGHPSGVYNEQFF. The CDR3 DNA follows: TGTGCCAGTAGTGACTGGGGCCATCCTAGCGGGGTCTACAATGAGCAGTTCTTC. V is TRBV19 and J is TRBJ2-1, with 9 bases fitting TRBD2. Trimming cost V 5 bases and J 3 bases; bases outside gene matches: 14. The CDR3 runs 18 residues. Germline CDR1 LNHDA, CDR2 SQIVND (reference sequence).

This rearrangement joins TRBV30 to TRBJ2-7; D is possibly TRBD1 (6 bases). This CDR3 contains 12 residues. CDR1 GTSNPN and CDR2 SVGIG come from the germline V gene (reference sequence). V shed 4 bases and J shed 1 base, with 8 bases lying between them. CDR3 nucleotide sequence: TGTGCCTGGAACCAGGGGTCCTACGAGCAGTACTTC. Translation gives CAWNQGSYEQYF.

The sample holds a few counts of this clone. The rearrangement uses TRBV30 and TRBJ2-7; D is possibly TRBD1 (5 bases). Trimming removed 5 bases from V and 4 bases from J, with 21 bases in between. CDR3 length: 15 amino acids. Germline V lookup: CDR1 GTSNPN, CDR2 SVGIG (reference sequence). DNA of the CDR3: TGTGCCTGGGACCACCGGGCCAAGGGGAAGTACGAGCAGTACTTC. This codes for CAWDHRAKGKYEQYF.

The gene calls are TRBV6-5 and TRBJ1-4; D gene uncertain. This CDR3 is built from 15 residues. V was trimmed by 2 bases and J by 2 bases, leaving 9 bases between them. Looked up from germline, CDR1 is MNHEY and CDR2 is SVGAGI. The CDR3 here is CASSYGQTTNEKLFF. The DNA of the CDR3 is TGTGCCAGCAGTTACGGGCAGACCACTAATGAAAAACTGTTTTTT.

The chain uses TRBV7-3 and TRBJ2-3; perhaps D is TRBD1 or TRBD2 (5 bases each). CDR1 is SGHTA and CDR2 is FQGTGA in the germline V gene. This CDR3 region has 11 residues. Trimming took 5 bases from V and 7 from J, leaving 7 bases between them. The CDR3 bases are TGTGCCAGCAGCGAGGGGCATACGCAGTATTTT. This gives the protein CASSEGHTQYF.

This chain uses TRBV2 with TRBJ1-1, with D unresolved. CDR1 is SNHLY and CDR2 is FYNNEI in the germline V gene. Trimming removed 7 bases at V and 11 bases at J, with 20 bases between. This CDR3 is 13 amino acids long. The CDR3: CASTIKLGFMAFF. The CDR3 DNA follows: TGTGCCAGCACCATAAAGTTGGGGTTCATGGCTTTCTTT.

This clone was seen only once. The gene calls are TRBV6-5 and TRBJ2-5; either TRBD1 or TRBD2 may fit D (6 bases each). The CDR3 length is 15 residues. Trimming shortened V by 4 bases and J by 5 bases, and 17 bases separated the two germline ends. Germline values: CDR1 MNHEY, CDR2 SVGAGI. The CDR3 nucleotides are TGTGCCAGCAGTTCCAACCTGGGGGGCTGGGAGACCCAGTACTTC. This sequence encodes CASSSNLGGWETQYF.

The chain is built from TRBV30 and TRBJ2-5; D unresolved. The CDR3 runs 16 residues. CDR1 is GTSNPN and CDR2 is SVGIG in the germline V gene (reference sequence). The germline V and J ends were trimmed by 2 bases and 0 bases, with 16 bases remaining between them. The CDR3: CAWSSERTMYQETQYF. CDR3 DNA: TGTGCCTGGAGTTCGGAGAGAACAATGTACCAAGAGACCCAGTACTTC.

This clone was seen only a few times. The chain employs TRBV29-1 and TRBJ2-2, with D unresolved. The germline V gene has CDR1 SQVTM and CDR2 ANQGSEA. V was cut by 8 bases and J by 0 bases, with 10 bases left in between. This CDR3 contains 13 residues. The CDR3 DNA reads TGCAGCCCCGGTCCACCGAACACCGGGGAGCTGTTTTTT. Amino acids: CSPGPPNTGELFF.

In its sample, this clone was seen a few times. The genes are TRBV2 and TRBJ1-1; D gene ambiguous. From germline, CDR1 is SNHLY and CDR2 FYNNEI. V lost 8 bases to trimming and J lost 5 bases, with 9 bases between them. The CDR3 extends over 11 amino acids. The CDR3 reads CASGLGTEAFF. In DNA form, the CDR3 reads TGTGCCAGCGGTTTAGGGACTGAAGCTTTCTTT.

The V gene is TRBV10-3, the J gene TRBJ2-7, with 9 positions matching TRBD1. The CDR3 is 16 amino acids. CDR1 and CDR2 (germline): ENHRY, SYGVKD. Trimming took 3 bases from V and 6 from J; bases not matched to a gene: 12. Written as DNA, the CDR3 is TGTGCCATCAGTGACCCGGGGACAGGGTGGGATGGCGAGCAGTACTTC. It is translated as CAISDPGTGWDGEQYF.

The V call is TRBV2, the J call TRBJ2-1, with D possibly TRBD1 on 6 matching bases. Germline-derived CDR1 and CDR2 are SNHLY and FYNNEI. There are 15 residues in the CDR3. Between the trimmed V and J ends, which lost 7 bases and 0 bases, there was a span of 13 bases. CDR3 in amino acids: CASTSGGHSYNEQFF. CDR3 in DNA: TGTGCCAGCACATCTGGGGGACACTCCTACAATGAGCAGTTCTTC.

This chain connects TRBV5-1 to TRBJ1-1, with 10 bases that match TRBD1. Germline V CDR1 and CDR2: SGHRS, YFSETQ. The CDR3 extends over 13 amino acids. The trim removed 4 bases at V and 5 bases at J, leaving 2 bases unmatched. The CDR3 spells CASSGGQGTEAFF. CDR3 coding DNA: TGCGCCAGCAGCGGGGGACAGGGGACTGAAGCTTTCTTT. Complete variable domain (other parts from reference TRBV5-1 and TRBJ1-1): KAGVTQTPRYLIKTRGQQVTLSCSPISGHRSVSWYQQTPGQGLQFLFEYFSETQRNKGNFPGRFSGRQFSNSRSEMNVSTLELGDSALYLCASSGGQGTEAFFGQGTRLTVV.

The chain recombines TRBV11-2 with TRBJ1-1; the match to TRBD1 covers 7 bases. This CDR3 has 15 residues. V lost 6 bases, J lost 1 base, and 8 bases stayed unmatched. Per the germline V gene, CDR1 is SGHAT and CDR2 is FQNNGV. CDR3 bases: TGTGCCAGCAGGCCACCGGGACAGACGAACACTGAAGCTTTCTTT. This sequence encodes CASRPPGQTNTEAFF.

DNA for the CDR3: TGTGCCTGGACCAGGGACCGCGGCTATGGCTACACCTTC. It yields the protein CAWTRDRGYGYTF. The J gene is TRBJ1-2, the V gene TRBV30, with D perhaps TRBD1 (5 bases). The germline V and J ends were trimmed by 4 bases and 4 bases, with 13 bases remaining between them. The CDR3 consists of 13 residues. Germline-derived CDR1 and CDR2 are GTSNPN and SVGIG (reference sequence).

This clone appeared once. V gene TRBV7-2 combines with J gene TRBJ1-5, with D possibly being TRBD1 (5 bases). Germline CDR1 reads SGHTA; CDR2 reads FQGNSA. V was shortened by 3 bases and J by 1 base, with 13 bases between the two germline ends. The CDR3 has 16 amino acids. The CDR3 reads CASSFGAGLSNQPQHF. CDR3 coding DNA: TGTGCCAGCAGCTTTGGCGCAGGGCTAAGCAATCAGCCCCAGCATTTT.

Only a few counts were recorded for this clone. The J gene is TRBJ2-7, the V gene TRBV12-5, with 10 nucleotides matching TRBD1. There are 16 residues in the CDR3. Trimming removed 0 bases from V and 5 bases from J; junction bases left unmatched: 7. Germline V lookup: CDR1 LGHNT, CDR2 FRNRAP. The CDR3 spells CASGLVVGQGFHEQYF. DNA of the CDR3: TGTGCTAGTGGTTTGGTAGTGGGACAGGGGTTTCACGAGCAGTACTTC.

The J gene is TRBJ1-2, the V gene TRBV30, with D possibly TRBD1 on 6 matching bases. Germline lookup yields CDR1 GTSNPN and CDR2 SVGIG (reference sequence). The CDR3 runs 14 residues. Trimming pared 4 bases from V and 1 base from J, leaving 13 bases between. The CDR3 here is CAWKNRDYNYGYTF. The DNA of the CDR3 is TGTGCCTGGAAAAACAGGGACTATAACTATGGCTACACCTTC.

This clone was recorded a few times. The CDR3: CSVEEAESNTGELFF. CDR3 coding DNA: TGCAGCGTTGAAGAGGCAGAGTCGAACACCGGGGAGCTGTTTTTT. The genes are TRBV29-1 and TRBJ2-2; D unclear. Looked up from germline, CDR1 is SQVTM and CDR2 is ANQGSEA. CDR3 size: 15 residues. V was clipped by 0 bases and J by 0 bases, with 8 bases between them.

This clone was seen a few times. The rearrangement joins TRBV5-6 to TRBJ1-1; D unresolved. With 4 bases removed from V and 8 bases from J, the gap between germline ends came to 9 bases. Germline CDR1 reads SGHDT; CDR2 reads YYEEEE. This CDR3 contains 11 residues. The CDR3 sequence: CASSGWEEAFF. DNA of the CDR3: TGTGCCAGCAGCGGATGGGAGGAAGCTTTCTTT.

The V gene is TRBV29-1, the J gene TRBJ2-5; 12 nucleotides line up with TRBD1. CDR1 is SQVTM, CDR2 ANQGSEA, per germline. The CDR3 sequence is 14 residues long. V lost 2 bases to trimming and J lost 4 bases; unmatched junction nucleotides: 2. In DNA form, the CDR3 reads TGCAGCGTTGAACGGGACAGGGGGCGAGAGACCCAGTACTTC. Its translation is CSVERDRGRETQYF.

The V call is TRBV30, the J call TRBJ2-5; no clear D. This CDR3 has 16 residues. The germline CDR1 and CDR2 sequences are GTSNPN and SVGIG (reference sequence). V lost 0 bases, J lost 2 bases, and 16 bases lay in between. CDR3 DNA sequence: TGTGCCTGGAGTGTACAAACAAGGCTCCTGCAAGAGACCCAGTACTTC. It encodes CAWSVQTRLLQETQYF.

The gene calls are TRBV29-1 and TRBJ1-5, with 8 bases that match TRBD1. V trimming: 6 bases; J trimming: 4 bases; junction bases outside the gene matches: 8. From germline, CDR1 is SQVTM and CDR2 ANQGSEA. This CDR3 is 14 amino acids long. The CDR3 DNA reads TGCAGCGTCCGGGGGACAGGCCAAAATCAGCCCCAGCATTTT. It codes for CSVRGTGQNQPQHF.

This chain uses TRBV30 with TRBJ2-5; no firm D call. CDR3 length: 14 amino acids. V was clipped by 0 bases and J by 1 base, with 9 bases between them. Germline V gene lookup returns CDR1 GTSNPN and CDR2 SVGIG (reference sequence). The CDR3 loop reads CAWSVALFQETQYF. CDR3 coding DNA: TGTGCCTGGAGTGTAGCTTTGTTCCAAGAGACCCAGTACTTC. The entire variable domain, with the rest obtained from reference TRBV30 and TRBJ2-5, is as follows: SQTIHQWPATLVQPVGSPLSLECTVEGTSNPNLYWYRQAAGRGLQLLFYSVGIGQISSEVPQNLSASRPQDRQFILSSKKLLLSDSGFYLCAWSVALFQETQYFGPGTRLLVL.

This clone was seen only a few times. The chain recombines TRBV10-3 with TRBJ1-2; no clear D. CDR3 length equals 14 residues. Germline V gene lookup returns CDR1 ENHRY and CDR2 SYGVKD. Trimming pared 0 bases from V and 6 bases from J, leaving 11 bases between. Here the CDR3 DNA reads TGTGCCATCAGTGAGTCGGCCAGTCGGCATGGCTACACCTTC. It encodes CAISESASRHGYTF.

The rearrangement joins TRBV29-1 to TRBJ1-5; TRBD1 matches 9 bases. The J segment lost 6 bases and the V segment lost 6 bases, leaving 6 bases of the junction unmatched. The CDR3 consists of 13 residues. CDR1 SQVTM and CDR2 ANQGSEA come from the germline V gene. The CDR3 coding sequence is TGCAGCGTGGACAGGGGCTTGGGTCAGCCCCAGCATTTT. It translates to CSVDRGLGQPQHF.